This TCR beta chain stems from a study of T cells expressing NK-cell markers. Each CDR3 protein gets one entry in TCRdb, which reprocessed the 5' RACE reads and gives no DNA. The sample table sets out about 390,000 distinct CDR3 sequences. The CDR3 runs 15 residues. Per germline, CDR1 SGHTA and CDR2 FQGNSA. The clonotype comes from a woman between 45 and 65 years old in good health. Sequenced input: blood T cells: a sorted CD56 or NKG2C T cell subset, CD4+ or CD8+ T cells, or bulk PBMC T cells (not recorded which). The V and J genes are TRBV7-2 and TRBJ2-3. The CDR3 sequence is CASSLVLASTDTQYF.